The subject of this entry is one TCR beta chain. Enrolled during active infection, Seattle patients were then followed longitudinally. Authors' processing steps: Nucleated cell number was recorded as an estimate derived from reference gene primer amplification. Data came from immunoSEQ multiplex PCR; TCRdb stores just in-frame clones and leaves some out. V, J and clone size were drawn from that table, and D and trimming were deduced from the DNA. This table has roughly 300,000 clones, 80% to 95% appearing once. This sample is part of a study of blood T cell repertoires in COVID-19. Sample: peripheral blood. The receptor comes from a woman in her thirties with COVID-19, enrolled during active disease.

The CDR3 nucleotides are TGTGCCAGCAGTCCACTAACACTAGCCAAAAACATTCAGTACTTC. This encodes CASSPLTLAKNIQYF. V usage is TRBV27 and J usage is TRBJ2-4; no reliable D call. The CDR3 loop spans 15 amino acids. Trimming removed 5 bases at V and 0 bases at J, with 11 bases between. The germline V gene encodes CDR1 MNHEY and CDR2 SMNVEV (reference sequence).